This section outlines one TCR beta chain sequence together with its context. This specimen belongs to a study of T cell responses to AZD1222 COVID-19 vaccine. The CDR3 loop spans 13 amino acids. V dropped 0 bases and J dropped 1 base, with 4 bases sitting between them. CDR1 is SGHRS and CDR2 is YFSETQ in the germline V gene. Only in-frame clones appear in the TCRdb table, and some are missing; sequencing was by immunoSEQ multiplex PCR. Altogether 75,000 to 100,000 clones are present, roughly 87% being singletons, with the ten largest covering about 1.5%. This TCR was recovered from an adult in good health. This specimen consisted of peripheral blood, obtained on day 0 of AZD1222 vaccination. The rearrangement joins TRBV5-1 to TRBJ1-1, with D uncertain. CDR3 in amino acids: CASSLVSNTEAFF. The CDR3 DNA reads TGCGCCAGCAGCTTGGTATCGAACACTGAAGCTTTCTTT.